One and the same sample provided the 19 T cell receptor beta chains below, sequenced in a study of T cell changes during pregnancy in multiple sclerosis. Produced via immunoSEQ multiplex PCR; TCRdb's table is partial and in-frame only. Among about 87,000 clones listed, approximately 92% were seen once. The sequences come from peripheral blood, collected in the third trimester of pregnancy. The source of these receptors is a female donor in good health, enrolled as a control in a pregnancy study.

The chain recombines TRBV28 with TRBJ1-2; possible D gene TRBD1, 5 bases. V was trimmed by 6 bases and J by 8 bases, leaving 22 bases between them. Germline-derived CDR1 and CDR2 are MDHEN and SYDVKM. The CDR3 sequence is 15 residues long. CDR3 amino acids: CASSPGGASSGGYTF. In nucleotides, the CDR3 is TGTGCCAGCAGCCCTGGAGGGGCCAGCTCGGGGGGCTACACCTTC.

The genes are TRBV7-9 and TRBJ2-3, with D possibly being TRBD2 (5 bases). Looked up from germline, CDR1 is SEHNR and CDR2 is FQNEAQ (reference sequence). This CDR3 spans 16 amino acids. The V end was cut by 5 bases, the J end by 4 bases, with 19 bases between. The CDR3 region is CASSPPLERSPDTQYF. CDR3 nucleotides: TGTGCCAGCAGCCCACCGTTGGAGCGGAGTCCAGATACGCAGTATTTT.

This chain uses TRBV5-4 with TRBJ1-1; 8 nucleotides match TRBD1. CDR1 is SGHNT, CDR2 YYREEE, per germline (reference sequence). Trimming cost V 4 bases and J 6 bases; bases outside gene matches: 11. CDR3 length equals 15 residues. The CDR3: CASSTAGQGYSEAFF. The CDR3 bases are TGTGCCAGCAGCACCGCAGGACAGGGCTACTCTGAAGCTTTCTTT.

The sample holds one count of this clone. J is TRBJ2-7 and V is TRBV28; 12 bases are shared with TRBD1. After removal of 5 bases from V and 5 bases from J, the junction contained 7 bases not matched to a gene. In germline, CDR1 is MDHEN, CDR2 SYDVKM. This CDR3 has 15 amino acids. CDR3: CASSDTGTGGHEQYF. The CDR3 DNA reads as TGTGCCAGCAGTGATACCGGGACAGGGGGCCACGAGCAGTACTTC.

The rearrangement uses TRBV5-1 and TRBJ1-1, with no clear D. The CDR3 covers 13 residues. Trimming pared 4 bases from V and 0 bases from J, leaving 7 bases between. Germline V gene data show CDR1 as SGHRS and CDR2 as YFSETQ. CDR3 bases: TGCGCCAGCAGCCCCACACTGAACACTGAAGCTTTCTTT. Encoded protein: CASSPTLNTEAFF. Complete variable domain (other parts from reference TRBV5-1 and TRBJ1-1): KAGVTQTPRYLIKTRGQQVTLSCSPISGHRSVSWYQQTPGQGLQFLFEYFSETQRNKGNFPGRFSGRQFSNSRSEMNVSTLELGDSALYLCASSPTLNTEAFFGQGTRLTVV.

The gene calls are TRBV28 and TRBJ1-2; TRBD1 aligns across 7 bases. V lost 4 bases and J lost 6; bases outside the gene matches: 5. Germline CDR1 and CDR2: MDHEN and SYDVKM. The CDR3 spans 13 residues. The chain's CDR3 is CASSWTGTDGYTF. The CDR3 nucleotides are TGTGCCAGCAGTTGGACAGGAACCGATGGCTACACCTTC.

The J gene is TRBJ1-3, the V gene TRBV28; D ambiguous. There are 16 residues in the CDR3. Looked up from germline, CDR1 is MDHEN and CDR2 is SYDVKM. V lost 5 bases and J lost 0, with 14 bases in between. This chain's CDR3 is CASSPLTISSGNTIYF. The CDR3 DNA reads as TGTGCCAGCAGTCCGTTGACAATCAGCTCTGGAAACACCATATATTTT.

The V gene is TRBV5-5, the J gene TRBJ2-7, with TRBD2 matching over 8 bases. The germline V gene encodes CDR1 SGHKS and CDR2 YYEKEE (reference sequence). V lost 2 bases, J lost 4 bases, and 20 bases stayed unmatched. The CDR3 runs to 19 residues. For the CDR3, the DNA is TGTGCCAGCAGCTTACGCCCCGTAACTCTCGCGGGAGGTTTATACGAGCAGTACTTC. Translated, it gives CASSLRPVTLAGGLYEQYF.

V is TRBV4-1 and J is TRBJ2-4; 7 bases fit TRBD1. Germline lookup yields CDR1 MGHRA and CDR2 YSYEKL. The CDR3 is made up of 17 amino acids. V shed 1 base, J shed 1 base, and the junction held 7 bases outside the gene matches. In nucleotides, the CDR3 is TGCGCCAGCAGCCAAGCTAATCAGGGGGTTGCCAAAAACATTCAGTACTTC. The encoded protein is CASSQANQGVAKNIQYF.

Here the CDR3 DNA reads TGTGCCAGCAGCTTACCCCCTCCTAGCTCCCTCAATGAGCAGTTCTTC. This translates into CASSLPPPSSLNEQFF. The chain couples TRBV7-9 to TRBJ2-1, with D perhaps TRBD2 (5 bases). Trimming stripped 2 bases from V and 6 bases from J, with 17 bases between. Germline V lookup: CDR1 SEHNR, CDR2 FQNEAQ (reference sequence). The CDR3 loop spans 16 amino acids. Based on the CDR3 plus reference TRBV7-9 and TRBJ2-1, the full variable domain is DTGVSQNPRHKITKRGQNVTFRCDPISEHNRLYWYRQTLGQGPEFLTYFQNEAQLEKSRLLSDRFSAERPKGSFSTLEIQRTEQGDSAMYLCASSLPPPSSLNEQFFGPGTRLTVL.

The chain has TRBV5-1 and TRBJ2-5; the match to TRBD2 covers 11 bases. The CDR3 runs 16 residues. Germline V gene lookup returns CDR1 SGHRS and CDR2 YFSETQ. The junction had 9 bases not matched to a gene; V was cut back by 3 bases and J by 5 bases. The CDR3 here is CASSSQTSGIGETQYF. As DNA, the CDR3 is TGCGCCAGCAGCTCGCAGACTAGCGGGATCGGGGAGACCCAGTACTTC.

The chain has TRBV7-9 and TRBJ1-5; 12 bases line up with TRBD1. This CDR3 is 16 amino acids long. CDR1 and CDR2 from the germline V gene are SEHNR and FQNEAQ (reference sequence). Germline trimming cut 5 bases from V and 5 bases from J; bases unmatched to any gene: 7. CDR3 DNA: TGTGCCAGCAGCCTTGGGACAGGGGGCGTCTATCAGCCCCAGCATTTT. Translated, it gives CASSLGTGGVYQPQHF.

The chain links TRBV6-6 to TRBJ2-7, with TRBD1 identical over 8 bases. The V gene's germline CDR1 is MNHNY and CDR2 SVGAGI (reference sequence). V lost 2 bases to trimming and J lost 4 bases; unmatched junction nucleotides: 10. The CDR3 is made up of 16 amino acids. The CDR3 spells CASSYAGTGGLYEQYF. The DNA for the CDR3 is TGTGCCAGCAGTTACGCTGGGACAGGAGGGCTTTACGAGCAGTACTTC.

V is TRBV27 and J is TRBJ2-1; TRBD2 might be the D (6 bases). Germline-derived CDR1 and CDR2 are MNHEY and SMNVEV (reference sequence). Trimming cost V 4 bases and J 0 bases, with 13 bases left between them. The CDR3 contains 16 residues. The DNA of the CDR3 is TGTGCCAGCAGTTCCCCCCGGCGGGGCTCCTACAATGAGCAGTTCTTC. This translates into CASSSPRRGSYNEQFF.

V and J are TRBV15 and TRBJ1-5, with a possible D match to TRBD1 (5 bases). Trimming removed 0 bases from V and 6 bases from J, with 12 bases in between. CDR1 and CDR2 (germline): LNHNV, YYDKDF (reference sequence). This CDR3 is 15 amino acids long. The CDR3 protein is CATSRDRVSIQPQHF. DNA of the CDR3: TGTGCCACCAGCAGAGACAGGGTTTCGATTCAGCCCCAGCATTTT.

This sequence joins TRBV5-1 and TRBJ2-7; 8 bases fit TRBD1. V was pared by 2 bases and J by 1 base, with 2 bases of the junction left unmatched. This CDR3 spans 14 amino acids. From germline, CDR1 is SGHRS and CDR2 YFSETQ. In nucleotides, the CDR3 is TGCGCCAGCAGCTTCAGGACAGGGTCCTACGAGCAGTACTTC. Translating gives CASSFRTGSYEQYF. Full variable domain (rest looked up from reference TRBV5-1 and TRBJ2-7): KAGVTQTPRYLIKTRGQQVTLSCSPISGHRSVSWYQQTPGQGLQFLFEYFSETQRNKGNFPGRFSGRQFSNSRSEMNVSTLELGDSALYLCASSFRTGSYEQYFGPGTRLTVT.

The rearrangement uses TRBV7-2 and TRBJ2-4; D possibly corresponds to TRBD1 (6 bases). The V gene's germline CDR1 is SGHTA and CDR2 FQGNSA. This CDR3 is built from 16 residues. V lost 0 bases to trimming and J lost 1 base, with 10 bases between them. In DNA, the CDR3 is TGTGCCAGCAGCTTAGCCCCGACAGGTGCCAAAAACATTCAGTACTTC. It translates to CASSLAPTGAKNIQYF.

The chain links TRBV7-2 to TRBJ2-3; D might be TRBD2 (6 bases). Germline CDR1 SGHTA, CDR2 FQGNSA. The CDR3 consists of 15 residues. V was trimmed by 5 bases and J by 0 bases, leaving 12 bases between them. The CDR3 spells CASSTGLTSTDTQYF. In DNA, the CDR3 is TGTGCCAGCAGCACCGGACTAACTAGCACAGATACGCAGTATTTT.

The CDR3 region is CASSILGANTEAFF. The CDR3 DNA follows: TGTGCCAGTAGTATTCTGGGGGCGAACACTGAAGCTTTCTTT. The chain couples TRBV19 to TRBJ1-1, with D possibly TRBD1 on 6 matching bases. The CDR3 consists of 14 residues. The V gene's germline CDR1 is LNHDA and CDR2 SQIVND (reference sequence). V was pared by 3 bases and J by 1 base, with 9 bases between.